This TCR beta chain was sequenced in a study of radiotherapy plus CTLA-4 blockade in lung cancer. The overall study: Patients showed objective responses in under 20% of cases, and disease control was achieved by about 31%. Findings and limits, study-wide: Clones of tumor-derived TCRs expanded in blood after radiotherapy plus ipilimumab. The best predictor of response was reported to be early blood T cell clone dynamics, with interferon-beta.

The CDR3 length is 16 residues. The V end lost 0 bases, the J end lost 0 bases, and 10 bases lay between the germline ends. Germline assignment: CDR1 SGHTS and CDR2 YDEGEE. In its sample, this clone was seen once. Antigen specificity is unknown. Focal radiation was given together with CTLA-4 blockade (ipilimumab) to patients with chemo-refractory metastatic non-small-cell lung cancer. Generated by immunoSEQ multiplex PCR, the TCRdb table keeps only in-frame clones and is missing some. The sample lists about 50,000 clones; 55% to 80% were seen once. This sample comprised peripheral blood, obtained from a patient treated with radiotherapy plus ipilimumab. The chain recombines TRBV5-8 with TRBJ2-1, with D hard to call. This clonotype originated in a human donor with non-small cell lung cancer who had a complete response to radiotherapy plus ipilimumab. The CDR3 DNA sequence: TGTGCCAGCAGCTTGGGGCATCTTATCTCCTACAATGAGCAGTTCTTC. This codes for CASSLGHLISYNEQFF.